The text below deals with one T cell receptor beta chain. These data are taken from a study of blood T cell repertoires in COVID-19. About the study: Samples taken during acute and convalescent COVID-19 were collected in the United States, Italy and Spain. Sources were T cells, B-cell-depleted T cells, or PBMCs; the material itself was cDNA or gDNA.

Adults between roughly 18 and 95 years of age took part from about two dozen US areas. In the authors' methods: By means of reference gene primer amplification, nucleated cell counts were estimated. Assay: immunoSEQ multiplex PCR; the TCRdb copy retains only in-frame clones and omits some. V and J calls and clone size follow that table, whereas D and trimming were derived from the DNA. Of 300,000 to 350,000 clones in the sample, around 91% were seen once. This CDR3 spans 14 amino acids. CDR1 and CDR2 from the germline V gene are SGDLS and YYNGEE. V lost 0 bases to trimming and J lost 6 bases, with 11 bases between them.

The source is a woman between 18 and 29 years old with acute COVID-19. The chain is built from TRBV9 and TRBJ2-3, with D unresolved. Sample: PBMCs or T cells enriched from blood (not recorded which). The CDR3 here is CASSVGAGPDTQYF. DNA of the CDR3: TGTGCCAGCAGCGTAGGGGCAGGTCCCGATACGCAGTATTTT.